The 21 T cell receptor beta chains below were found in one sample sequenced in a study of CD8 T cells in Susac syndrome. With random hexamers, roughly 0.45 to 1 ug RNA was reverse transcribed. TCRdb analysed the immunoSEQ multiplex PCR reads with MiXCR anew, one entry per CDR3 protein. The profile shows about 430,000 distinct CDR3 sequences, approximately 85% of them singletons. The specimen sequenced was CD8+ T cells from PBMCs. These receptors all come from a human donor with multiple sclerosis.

CDR3 amino acids: CASSVGGVNSPLHF. In nucleotides, the CDR3 is TGTGCCAGTAGCGTCGGTGGGGTAAATTCACCCCTCCACTTT. The V and J genes are TRBV19 and TRBJ1-6; D gene unclear. From germline, CDR1 is LNHDA and CDR2 SQIVND (reference sequence). The V and J ends lost 6 bases and 7 bases respectively, with 13 bases between them. The CDR3 loop spans 14 amino acids.

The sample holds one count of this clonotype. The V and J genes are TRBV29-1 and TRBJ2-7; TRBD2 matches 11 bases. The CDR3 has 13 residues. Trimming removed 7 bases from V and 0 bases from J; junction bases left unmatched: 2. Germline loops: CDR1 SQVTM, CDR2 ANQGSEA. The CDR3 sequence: CSATSGSSYEQYF. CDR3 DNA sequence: TGCAGCGCCACTAGCGGGAGCTCCTACGAGCAGTACTTC.

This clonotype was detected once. CDR3 loop: CASSEWLAESYEQYF. The CDR3 DNA follows: TGTGCCAGCAGTGAATGGCTAGCGGAATCCTACGAGCAGTACTTC. This rearrangement joins TRBV6-1 to TRBJ2-7; 7 bases are shared with TRBD2. Germline V gene data show CDR1 as MNHNS and CDR2 as SASEGT. Trimming took 2 bases from V and 1 from J; bases not matched to a gene: 5. The CDR3 spans 15 residues.

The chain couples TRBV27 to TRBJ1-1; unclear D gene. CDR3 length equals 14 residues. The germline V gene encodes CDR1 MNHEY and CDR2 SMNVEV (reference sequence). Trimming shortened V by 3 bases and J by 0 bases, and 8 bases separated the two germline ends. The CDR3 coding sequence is TGTGCCAGCAGTTTTGCGGGATTGAACACTGAAGCTTTCTTT. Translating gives CASSFAGLNTEAFF.

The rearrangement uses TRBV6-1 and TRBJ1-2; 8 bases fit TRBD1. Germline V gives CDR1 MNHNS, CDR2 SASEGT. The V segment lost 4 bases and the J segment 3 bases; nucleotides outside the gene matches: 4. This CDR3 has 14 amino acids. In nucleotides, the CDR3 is TGTGCCAGCAGTGGGACAGGGTTTGACTATGGCTACACCTTC. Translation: CASSGTGFDYGYTF.

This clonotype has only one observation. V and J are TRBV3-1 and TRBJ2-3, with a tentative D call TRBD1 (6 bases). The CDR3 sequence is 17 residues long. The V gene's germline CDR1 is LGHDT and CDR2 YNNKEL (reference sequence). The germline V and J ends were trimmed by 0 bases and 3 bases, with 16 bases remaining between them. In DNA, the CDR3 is TGTGCCAGCAGCCAAGATCGGTGGTGTCAGGGGACAGATACGCAGTATTTT. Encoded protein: CASSQDRWCQGTDTQYF.

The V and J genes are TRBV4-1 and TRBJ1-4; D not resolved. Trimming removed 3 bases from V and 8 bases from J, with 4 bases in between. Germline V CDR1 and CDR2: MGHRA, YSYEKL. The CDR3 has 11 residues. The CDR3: CASSHGEKLFF. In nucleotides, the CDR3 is TGCGCCAGCAGCCACGGGGAAAAACTGTTTTTT.

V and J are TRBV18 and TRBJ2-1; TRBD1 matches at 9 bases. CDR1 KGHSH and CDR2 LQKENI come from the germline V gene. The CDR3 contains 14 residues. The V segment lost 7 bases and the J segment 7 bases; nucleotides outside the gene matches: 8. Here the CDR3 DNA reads TGTGCCAGCTTGCCGGGACAGGGTCTGAATGAGCAGTTCTTC. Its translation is CASLPGQGLNEQFF.

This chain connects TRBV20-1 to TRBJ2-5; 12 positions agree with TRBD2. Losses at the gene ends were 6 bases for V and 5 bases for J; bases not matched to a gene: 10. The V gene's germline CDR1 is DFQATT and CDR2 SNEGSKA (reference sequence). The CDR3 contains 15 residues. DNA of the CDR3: TGCAGTGCCCGTAGACTAGCGGGAGACGTGGAGACCCAGTACTTC. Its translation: CSARRLAGDVETQYF.

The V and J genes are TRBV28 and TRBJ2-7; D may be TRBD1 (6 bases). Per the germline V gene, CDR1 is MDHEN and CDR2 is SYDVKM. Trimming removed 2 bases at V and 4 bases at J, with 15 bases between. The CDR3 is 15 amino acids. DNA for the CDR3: TGTGCCAGCAGTTTACCGTATCAGGGGAAATACGAGCAGTACTTC. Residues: CASSLPYQGKYEQYF.

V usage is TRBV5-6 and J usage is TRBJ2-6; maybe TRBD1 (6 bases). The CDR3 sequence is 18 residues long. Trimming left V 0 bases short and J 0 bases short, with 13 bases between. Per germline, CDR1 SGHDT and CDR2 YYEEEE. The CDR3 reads CASSLEGHLHSGANVLTF. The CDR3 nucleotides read TGTGCCAGCAGCTTGGAGGGACACCTACACTCTGGGGCCAACGTCCTGACTTTC.

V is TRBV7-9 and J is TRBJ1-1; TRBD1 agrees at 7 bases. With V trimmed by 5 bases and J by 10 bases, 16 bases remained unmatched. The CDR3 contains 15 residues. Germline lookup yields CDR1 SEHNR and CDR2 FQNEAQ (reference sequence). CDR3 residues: CASSLRGTALSGAFF. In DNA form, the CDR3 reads TGTGCCAGCAGCCTGCGAGGGACAGCTCTTTCGGGAGCTTTCTTT.

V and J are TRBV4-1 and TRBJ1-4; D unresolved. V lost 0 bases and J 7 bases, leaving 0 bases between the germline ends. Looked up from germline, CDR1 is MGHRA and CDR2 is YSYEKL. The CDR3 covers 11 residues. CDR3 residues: CASSQDEKLFF. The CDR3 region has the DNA TGCGCCAGCAGCCAAGATGAAAAACTGTTTTTT.

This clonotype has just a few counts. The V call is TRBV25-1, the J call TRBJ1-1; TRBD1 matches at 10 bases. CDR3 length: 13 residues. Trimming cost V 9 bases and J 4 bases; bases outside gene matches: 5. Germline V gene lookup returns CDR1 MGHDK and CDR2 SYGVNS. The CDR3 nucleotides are TGTGCCAGTCGACAGGGGGCGAGCACTGAAGCTTTCTTT. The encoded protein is CASRQGASTEAFF. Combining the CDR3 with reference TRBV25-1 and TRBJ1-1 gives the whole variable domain EADIYQTPRYLVIGTGKKITLECSQTMGHDKMYWYQQDPGMELHLIHYSYGVNSTEKGDLSSESTVSRIRTEHFPLTLESARPSHTSQYLCASRQGASTEAFFGQGTRLTVV.

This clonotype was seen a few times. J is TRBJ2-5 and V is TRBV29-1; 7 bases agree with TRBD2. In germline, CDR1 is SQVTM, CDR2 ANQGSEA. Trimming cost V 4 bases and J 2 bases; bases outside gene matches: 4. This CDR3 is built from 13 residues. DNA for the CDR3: TGCAGCGTTGCGCTAGCGGTACAAGAGACCCAGTACTTC. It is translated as CSVALAVQETQYF.

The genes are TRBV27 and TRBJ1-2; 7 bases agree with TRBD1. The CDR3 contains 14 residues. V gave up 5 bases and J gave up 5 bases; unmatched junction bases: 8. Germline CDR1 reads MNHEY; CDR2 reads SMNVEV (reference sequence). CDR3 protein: CASSPGTDSYGYTF. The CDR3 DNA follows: TGTGCCAGCAGTCCCGGGACAGACAGTTATGGCTACACCTTC.

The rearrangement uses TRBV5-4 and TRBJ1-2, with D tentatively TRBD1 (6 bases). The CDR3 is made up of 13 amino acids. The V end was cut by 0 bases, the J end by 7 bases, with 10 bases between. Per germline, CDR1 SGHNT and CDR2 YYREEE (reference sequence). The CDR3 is CASSLDRDSGYTF. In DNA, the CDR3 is TGTGCCAGCAGCTTGGACAGGGATAGTGGCTACACCTTC.

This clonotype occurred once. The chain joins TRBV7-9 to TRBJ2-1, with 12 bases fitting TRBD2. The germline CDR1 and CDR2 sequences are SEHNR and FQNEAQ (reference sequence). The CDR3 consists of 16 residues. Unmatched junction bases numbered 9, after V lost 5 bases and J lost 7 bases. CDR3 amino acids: CASSAGLAGSHNEQFF. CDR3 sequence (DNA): TGTGCCAGCAGCGCCGGACTAGCGGGAAGCCATAATGAGCAGTTCTTC.

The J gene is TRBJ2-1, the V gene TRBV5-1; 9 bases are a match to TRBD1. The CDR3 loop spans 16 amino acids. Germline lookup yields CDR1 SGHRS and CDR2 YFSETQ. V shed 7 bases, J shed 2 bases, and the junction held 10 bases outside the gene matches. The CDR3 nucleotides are TGCGCCAGCTATACGTCACAGGGGGCGGCCTACAATGAGCAGTTCTTC. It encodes CASYTSQGAAYNEQFF.

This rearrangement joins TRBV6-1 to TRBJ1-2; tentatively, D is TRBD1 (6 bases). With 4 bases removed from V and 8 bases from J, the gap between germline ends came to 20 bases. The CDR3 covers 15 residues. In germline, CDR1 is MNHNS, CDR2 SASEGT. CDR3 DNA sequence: TGTGCCAGCAGTGGGACAGCCCCGACCTCCGGGGGCTACACCTTC. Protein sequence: CASSGTAPTSGGYTF.

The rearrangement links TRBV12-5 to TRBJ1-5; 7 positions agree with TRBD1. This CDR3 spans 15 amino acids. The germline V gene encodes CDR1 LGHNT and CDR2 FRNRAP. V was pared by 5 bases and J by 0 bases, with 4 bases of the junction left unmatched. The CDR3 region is CASGPGQDSNQPQHF. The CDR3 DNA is TGTGCTAGTGGTCCTGGACAGGATAGCAATCAGCCCCAGCATTTT. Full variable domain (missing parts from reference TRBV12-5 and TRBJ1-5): DARVTQTPRHKVTEMGQEVTMRCQPILGHNTVFWYRQTMMQGLELLAYFRNRAPLDDSGMPKDRFSAEMPDATLATLKIQPSEPRDSAVYFCASGPGQDSNQPQHFGDGTRLSIL.